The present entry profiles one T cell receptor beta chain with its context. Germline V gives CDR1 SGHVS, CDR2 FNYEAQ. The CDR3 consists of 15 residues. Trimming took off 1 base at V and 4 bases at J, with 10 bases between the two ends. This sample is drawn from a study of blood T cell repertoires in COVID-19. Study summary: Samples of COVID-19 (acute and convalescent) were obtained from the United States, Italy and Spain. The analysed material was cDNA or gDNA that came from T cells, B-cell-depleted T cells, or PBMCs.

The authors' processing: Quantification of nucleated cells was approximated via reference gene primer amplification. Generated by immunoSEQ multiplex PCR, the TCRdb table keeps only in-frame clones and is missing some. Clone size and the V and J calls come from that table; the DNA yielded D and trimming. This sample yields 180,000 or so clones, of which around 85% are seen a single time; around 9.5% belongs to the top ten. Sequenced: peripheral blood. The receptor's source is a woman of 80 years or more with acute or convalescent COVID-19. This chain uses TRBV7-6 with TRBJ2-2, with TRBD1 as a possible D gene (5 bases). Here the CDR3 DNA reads TGTGCCAGCAGCTTAGTTGGACACAGCACCGGGGAGCTGTTTTTT. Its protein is CASSLVGHSTGELFF.